This T cell receptor (beta chain) was identified in a study of chemoradiotherapy in HPV16-positive cancers. Overall study: A couple of HPV16-positive patients' cells yielded candidate HPV-specific clones and common motifs. Study-wide findings and caveats: Candidate HPV-specific clones and E7-related TCR motifs grew in tumor during treatment. HPV-responsive T-cell expansion during chemoradiotherapy was linked to improved recurrence-free survival in HPV16-positive patients.

Remarks on this clone: Its antigen is undetermined.

TCRdb keeps only in-frame clones here, not all; method: immunoSEQ multiplex PCR. The sample comprises several thousand clones, around nine tenths of which are singletons, and roughly 13% rests with the top ten. Over chemoradiotherapy, repertoires were sampled more than once. The germline V and J ends were trimmed by 0 bases and 3 bases, with 10 bases remaining between them. Germline CDR1 is SGHKS and CDR2 is YYEKEE (reference sequence). The CDR3 totals 15 residues. Material: blood, obtained from a patient who underwent chemoradiotherapy. This receptor was obtained from a human donor with HPV-associated anogenital cancer. V is TRBV5-5 and J is TRBJ1-5; the D gene is possibly TRBD1 (6 bases). The CDR3 DNA reads as TGTGCCAGCAGCTTGGCGGACAGTCTCAATCAGCCCCAGCATTTT. Translation: CASSLADSLNQPQHF.